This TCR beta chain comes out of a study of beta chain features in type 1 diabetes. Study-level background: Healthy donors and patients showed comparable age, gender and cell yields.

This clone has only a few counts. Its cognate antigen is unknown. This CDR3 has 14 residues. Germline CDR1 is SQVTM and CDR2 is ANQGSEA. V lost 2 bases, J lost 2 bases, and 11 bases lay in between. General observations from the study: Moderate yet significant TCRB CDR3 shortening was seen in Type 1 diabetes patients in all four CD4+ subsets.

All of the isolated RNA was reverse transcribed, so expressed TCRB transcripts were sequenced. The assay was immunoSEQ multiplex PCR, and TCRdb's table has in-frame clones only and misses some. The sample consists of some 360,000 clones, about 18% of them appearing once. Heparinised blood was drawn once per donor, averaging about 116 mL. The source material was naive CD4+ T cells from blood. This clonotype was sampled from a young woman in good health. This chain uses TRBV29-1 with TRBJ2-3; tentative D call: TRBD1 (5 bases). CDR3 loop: CSVELDSATDTQYF. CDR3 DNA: TGCAGCGTTGAATTAGACAGTGCCACAGATACGCAGTATTTT.